This T cell receptor (beta chain) was sequenced for a study of blood T cell repertoires in COVID-19. Study summary: The United States, Italy and Spain were the sources of the acute and convalescent COVID-19 samples. T cells, B-cell-depleted T cells, or PBMCs provided the cDNA or gDNA that served as material.

This clone was recorded once. Original analysis: The assay estimated nucleated cells by amplifying reference gene primers. Repertoires were generated with immunoSEQ multiplex PCR, while TCRdb's copy carries only in-frame clones and drops some. The V and J calls and clone size come from that table; D and trimming were worked out from the DNA. The repertoire holds roughly 190,000 clones, with more than 75% as singletons. The CDR3 is 13 amino acids. V lost 5 bases, J lost 1 base, and 9 bases lay in between. The germline V gene has CDR1 SQVTM and CDR2 ANQGSEA. This receptor was obtained from a human donor in a cohort sampled during active COVID-19. The gene calls are TRBV29-1 and TRBJ1-5; no firm D call. The sample taken for sequencing was peripheral blood. DNA for the CDR3: TGCAGCGTTCGACACGAGAGCAATCAGCCCCAGCATTTT. It codes for CSVRHESNQPQHF.